Reported below is one T cell receptor (beta chain). Other nucleotide sequences in the sample specify the same CDR3. The CDR3 is 15 residues long. V shed 3 bases, J shed 6 bases, and the junction held 4 bases outside the gene matches. Per the germline V gene, CDR1 is LNHDA and CDR2 is SQIVND (reference sequence). Only in-frame clones appear in the TCRdb table, and some are missing; sequencing was by immunoSEQ multiplex PCR. This table holds millions of clones, over 85% found once. This entry is derived from a study of shared clonotypes between healthy human individuals. V and J are TRBV19 and TRBJ1-4; TRBD1 matches at 10 bases. The clonotype comes from a man in his late teens or twenties in good health. The specimen sequenced was naive CD4+ T cells sorted from blood. Subset of the sample: CD45RA+ positively selected. CDR3 residues: CASSIAGTGDEKLFF. DNA for the CDR3: TGTGCCAGTAGTATCGCCGGGACAGGGGATGAAAAACTGTTTTTT.